Shown below are 10 T cell receptor beta chains from a single sample sequenced in a study of blood T cell repertoires in COVID-19. The method was immunoSEQ multiplex PCR; TCRdb's version includes in-frame clones alone and lacks a portion of them. The sample shows 200,000 to 300,000 clones, around four fifths of them seen only once. The sequenced sample was peripheral blood. These receptors were collected from a woman aged 55-75 years with active or convalescent COVID-19.

The CDR3 sequence is CASSQGGGETEAFF. The CDR3 nucleotides are TGTGCCAGCAGCCAAGGGGGGGGAGAAACTGAAGCTTTCTTT. The genes are TRBV3-1 (or the pseudogene TRBV3-2) and TRBJ1-1; D might be TRBD1 (5 bases). V lost 1 base to trimming and J lost 5 bases, with 11 bases between them. The germline V gene has CDR1 LGHDT and CDR2 YNNKEL (reference sequence). This CDR3 comprises 14 residues.

With respect to this clone: The junction departs from germline at one end; a sequencing error may be responsible. The V call is TRBV11-2, the J call TRBJ2-7, with 8 bases identical to TRBD1. CDR3 length: 15 amino acids. CDR1 is SGHAT and CDR2 is FQNNGV in the germline V gene. In DNA, the CDR3 is TGTGCCAGCATCTTAGATGGACAGGGAATCTACGAGCAGTACTTC. Protein product: CASILDGQGIYEQYF.

The J gene is TRBJ2-3, the V gene TRBV7-9; 12 bases are shared with TRBD2. V was clipped by 1 base and J by 4 bases; unmatched bases: 3. Germline V gene lookup returns CDR1 SEHNR and CDR2 FQNEAQ (reference sequence). The CDR3 extends over 16 amino acids. CDR3 in amino acids: CASSLGTSGEPDTQYF. CDR3 DNA sequence: TGTGCCAGCAGCTTAGGGACTAGCGGGGAGCCAGATACGCAGTATTTT.

The V gene is TRBV5-1, the J gene TRBJ1-2, with D perhaps matching TRBD1 (6 bases). The CDR3 contains 15 residues. In germline, CDR1 is SGHRS, CDR2 YFSETQ. V shed 4 bases and J shed 2 bases, with 15 bases lying between them. For the CDR3, the DNA is TGCGCCAGCAGCCCGTCAGGGGCATTGAACTATGGCTACACCTTC. Its translation: CASSPSGALNYGYTF.

This rearrangement joins TRBV7-9 to TRBJ2-3; possibly TRBD1 for D (6 bases). V was clipped by 5 bases and J by 2 bases, with 14 bases between them. The CDR3 is made up of 15 amino acids. Per the germline V gene, CDR1 is SEHNR and CDR2 is FQNEAQ (reference sequence). DNA of the CDR3: TGTGCCAGCAGCCCAGGACAGAGCACCACAGATACGCAGTATTTT. Translated, it gives CASSPGQSTTDTQYF. Full variable domain (outside the CDR3, taken from reference TRBV7-9 and TRBJ2-3): DTGVSQNPRHKITKRGQNVTFRCDPISEHNRLYWYRQTLGQGPEFLTYFQNEAQLEKSRLLSDRFSAERPKGSFSTLEIQRTEQGDSAMYLCASSPGQSTTDTQYFGPGTRLTVL.

This chain joins TRBV6-5 and TRBJ1-5, with 10 bases that match TRBD1. V trimming: 7 bases; J trimming: 5 bases; junction bases outside the gene matches: 2. This CDR3 is built from 13 residues. The germline gives CDR1 MNHEY, CDR2 SVGAGI. In DNA, the CDR3 is TGTGCCAGCACCGACAGGGGGCATCAGCCCCAGCATTTT. Its translation is CASTDRGHQPQHF.

The chain uses TRBV5-5 and TRBJ2-1; D is undetermined. Germline V gene data show CDR1 as SGHKS and CDR2 as YYEKEE (reference sequence). This CDR3 has 14 amino acids. The ends were cut back, 0 bases at V and 7 bases at J, with 11 bases in the middle. The CDR3 DNA reads TGTGCCAGCAGCTTGGTTGAGTCGCGGAATGAGCAGTTCTTC. Amino acids: CASSLVESRNEQFF.

V is TRBV10-3 and J is TRBJ1-4; 11 positions match TRBD1. The germline CDR1 and CDR2 sequences are ENHRY and SYGVKD. The trim removed 3 bases at V and 8 bases at J, leaving 14 bases unmatched. CDR3 length equals 18 residues. In DNA, the CDR3 is TGTGCCATCAGTGACTCGGGGACAGGGGGTTCCGTTGAGGAAAAACTGTTTTTT. Residues: CAISDSGTGGSVEEKLFF.

This rearrangement joins TRBV12-5 to TRBJ1-2; tentatively, D is TRBD1 (5 bases). The CDR3 has 14 residues. V was pared by 4 bases and J by 3 bases, with 12 bases between. Germline V gene lookup returns CDR1 LGHNT and CDR2 FRNRAP. The CDR3 region has the DNA TGTGCTAGTGGTTCCGGGGGTAGGGACTATGGCTACACCTTC. This encodes CASGSGGRDYGYTF.

The chain links TRBV18 to TRBJ1-4; 7 bases line up with TRBD1. The CDR3 is 13 residues long. The V gene's germline CDR1 is KGHSH and CDR2 LQKENI. The V and J ends lost 3 bases and 13 bases, in that order; junction bases with no gene match: 8. The CDR3 coding sequence is TGTGCCAGCTCACCTCGGGACAGTCCTTCACTGTTTTTT. Translated, it gives CASSPRDSPSLFF. The full variable domain, completed using reference TRBV18 and TRBJ1-4, is NAGVMQNPRHLVRRRGQEARLRCSPMKGHSHVYWYRQLPEEGLKFMVYLQKENIIDESGMPKERFSAEFPKEGPSILRIQQVVRGDSAAYFCASSPRDSPSLFFGSGTQLSVL.